The clone carrying this T cell receptor (beta chain) was counted many times. What it binds is unknown. The record originates from a study of breast tumors, draining lymph nodes, adjacent tissues. General study points: Tumor repertoires ranked between lymph nodes and nontumor tissue in diversity, with V and J gene preferences.

The V gene lost 4 bases and the J gene lost 3 bases, with 12 bases spanning the gap. This CDR3 is 14 amino acids long. Germline V gene data show CDR1 as MNHEY and CDR2 as SVGAGI. TCRdb redid the calling of the multiplex PCR reads with MiXCR, one entry per CDR3 protein. Here the sample spans some 170,000 distinct CDR3 sequences, 25% to 40% being singletons. Samples came from axillary lymph nodes draining the breast cancer. The sample taken for sequencing was axillary lymph node tissue. The chain joins TRBV6-5 to TRBJ2-5, with a weak D call TRBD2 (5 bases). This TCR derives from a female donor with breast cancer. Some clones in this sample may be carry-over from other donors' samples. CDR3 sequence (DNA): TGTGCCAGCAGTTCCCGACTAAATAAAGAGACCCAGTACTTC. Protein sequence: CASSSRLNKETQYF.